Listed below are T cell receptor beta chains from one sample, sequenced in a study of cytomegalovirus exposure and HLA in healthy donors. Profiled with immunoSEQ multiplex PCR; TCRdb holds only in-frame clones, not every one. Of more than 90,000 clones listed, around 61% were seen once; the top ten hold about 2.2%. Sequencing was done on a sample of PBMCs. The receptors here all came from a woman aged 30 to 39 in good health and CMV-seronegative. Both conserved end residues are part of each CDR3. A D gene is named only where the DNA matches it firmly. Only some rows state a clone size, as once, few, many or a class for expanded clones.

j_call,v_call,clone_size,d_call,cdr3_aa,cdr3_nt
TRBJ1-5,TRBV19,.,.,CASSIEAGRYQPQHF,TGTGCCAGTAGTATAGAGGCAGGGCGCTATCAGCCCCAGCATTTT
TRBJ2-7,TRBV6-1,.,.,CASSEKRDPSYEQYF,TGTGCCAGCAGTGAGAAGAGAGATCCAAGCTACGAGCAGTACTTC
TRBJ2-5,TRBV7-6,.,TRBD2,CASSRGLEETQYF,TGTGCCAGCAGCCGGGGACTAGAAGAGACCCAGTACTTC
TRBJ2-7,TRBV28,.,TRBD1,CASSRTGTGAYEQYF,TGTGCCAGCAGCCGTACCGGGACAGGGGCCTACGAGCAGTACTTC
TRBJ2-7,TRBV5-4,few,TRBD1,CASSVLGTGAYEQYF,TGTGCCAGCAGCGTTCTCGGGACAGGGGCCTACGAGCAGTACTTC
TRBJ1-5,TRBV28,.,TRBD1,CASSLTTGAANQPQHF,TGTGCCAGCAGTTTAACGACAGGGGCGGCCAATCAGCCCCAGCATTTT
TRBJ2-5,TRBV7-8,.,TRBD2,CASSRRRSGLAGVKETQYF,TGTGCCAGCAGCCGTAGGCGGTCGGGCCTAGCGGGAGTCAAAGAGACCCAGTACTTC
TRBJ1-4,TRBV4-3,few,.,CASSQDRVSTNEKLFF,TGCGCCAGCAGCCAAGATCGGGTTTCAACTAATGAAAAACTGTTTTTT
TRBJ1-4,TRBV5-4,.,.,CASSLGQPDEKLFF,TGTGCCAGCAGCTTGGGACAACCTGACGAAAAACTGTTTTTT
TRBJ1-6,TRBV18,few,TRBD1,CASSPQTGDNSPLHF,TGTGCCAGCTCACCACAAACAGGGGACAATTCACCCCTCCACTTT
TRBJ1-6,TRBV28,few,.,CAWALTYNSPLHF,TGTGCCTGGGCTTTAACCTATAATTCACCCCTCCACTTT
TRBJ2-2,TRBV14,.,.,CASSPQGQNTGELFF,TGTGCCAGCAGCCCCCAGGGACAGAACACCGGGGAGCTGTTTTTT
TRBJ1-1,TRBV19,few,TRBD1,CASTDVRGNHPEAFF,TGTGCCAGTACCGACGTCAGGGGGAATCATCCTGAAGCTTTCTTT
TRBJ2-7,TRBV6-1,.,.,CASSRYSYEQYF,TGTGCCAGCAGTCGGTACTCCTACGAGCAGTACTTC
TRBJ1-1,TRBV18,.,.,CASSLMRQGPNTEAFF,TGTGCCAGCTCCCTTATGAGGCAGGGCCCGAACACTGAAGCTTTCTTT
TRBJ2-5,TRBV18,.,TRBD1,CASSPYGQGVEETQYF,TGTGCCAGCTCACCGTACGGACAGGGGGTCGAAGAGACCCAGTACTTC
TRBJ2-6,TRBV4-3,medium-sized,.,CASSQDHSSGANVLTF,TGCGCCAGCAGCCAAGATCACAGCTCTGGGGCCAACGTCCTGACTTTC
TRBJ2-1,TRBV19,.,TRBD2,CASSNLAGGYNEQFF,TGTGCCAGTAGTAACCTAGCGGGAGGGTACAATGAGCAGTTCTTC
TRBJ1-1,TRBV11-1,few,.,CASSLVAGQLEAFF,TGTGCCAGCAGCTTAGTAGCCGGACAGCTTGAAGCTTTCTTT
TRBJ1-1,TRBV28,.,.,CASRRGGYTEAFF,TGTGCCAGCAGGAGGGGGGGGTACACTGAAGCTTTCTTT
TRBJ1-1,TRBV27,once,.,CASRPRAGEKAFF,TGTGCCAGCAGACCTCGGGCAGGGGAGAAAGCTTTCTTT
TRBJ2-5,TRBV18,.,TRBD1,CASSPLQGAETQYF,TGTGCCAGCTCACCCTTGCAGGGGGCTGAGACCCAGTACTTC
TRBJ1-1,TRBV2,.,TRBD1,CASKGTGVTEAFF,TGTGCCAGCAAGGGGACAGGGGTTACTGAAGCTTTCTTT
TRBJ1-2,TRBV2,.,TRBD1,CASSEHRGVNYGYTF,TGTGCCAGCAGTGAACACAGGGGCGTAAACTATGGCTACACCTTC
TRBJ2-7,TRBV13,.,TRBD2,CASSLSGLAGGEQYF,TGTGCCAGCAGCCTCTCGGGACTAGCGGGAGGCGAGCAGTACTTC
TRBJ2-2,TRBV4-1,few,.,CASSQDLASLKGTGELFF,TGCGCCAGCAGCCAAGATCTTGCTAGCCTGAAAGGGACCGGGGAGCTGTTTTTT
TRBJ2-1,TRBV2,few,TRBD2,CASSGLWASGSPNEQFF,TGTGCCAGCAGTGGGTTGTGGGCTAGCGGGAGTCCCAATGAGCAGTTCTTC
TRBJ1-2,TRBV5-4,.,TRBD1,CASSWQDRRDGYTF,TGTGCCAGCAGCTGGCAGGACAGGCGGGATGGCTACACCTTC
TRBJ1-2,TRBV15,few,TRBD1,CATSRDRGIGYTF,TGTGCCACCAGCAGGGACAGGGGAATCGGCTACACCTTC
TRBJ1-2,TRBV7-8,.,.,CASSSGGSAAYGYTF,TGTGCCAGCAGCTCTGGGGGGTCCGCGGCGTATGGCTACACCTTC
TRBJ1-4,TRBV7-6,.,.,CASSYRLNEKLFF,TGTGCCAGCAGTTACAGGTTAAATGAAAAACTGTTTTTT
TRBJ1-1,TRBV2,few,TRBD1,CASSLGQETEAFF,TGTGCCAGCAGTCTCGGACAGGAGACTGAAGCTTTCTTT